This record covers a single T cell receptor (beta chain). The data originate from a study of CD8 T cells in Susac syndrome. RNA, at about 0.45 to 1 ug, was reverse transcribed with random hexamers. Using its own MiXCR run on the immunoSEQ multiplex PCR reads, TCRdb lists one record per CDR3 protein. The sample holds some 180,000 distinct CDR3 sequences, about 95% seen once. The germline V and J ends were trimmed by 5 bases and 5 bases, with 18 bases remaining between them. The CDR3 runs 15 residues. Germline CDR1 is MNHEY and CDR2 is SMNVEV (reference sequence). The clonotype originates from a human donor with Susac syndrome. The chain couples TRBV27 to TRBJ2-5; D ambiguous. The sample consisted of CD4+ T cells from PBMCs. The CDR3 reads CASSSFRGVGETQYF. CDR3 nucleotides: TGTGCCAGCAGTAGTTTCCGTGGCGTGGGGGAGACCCAGTACTTC.